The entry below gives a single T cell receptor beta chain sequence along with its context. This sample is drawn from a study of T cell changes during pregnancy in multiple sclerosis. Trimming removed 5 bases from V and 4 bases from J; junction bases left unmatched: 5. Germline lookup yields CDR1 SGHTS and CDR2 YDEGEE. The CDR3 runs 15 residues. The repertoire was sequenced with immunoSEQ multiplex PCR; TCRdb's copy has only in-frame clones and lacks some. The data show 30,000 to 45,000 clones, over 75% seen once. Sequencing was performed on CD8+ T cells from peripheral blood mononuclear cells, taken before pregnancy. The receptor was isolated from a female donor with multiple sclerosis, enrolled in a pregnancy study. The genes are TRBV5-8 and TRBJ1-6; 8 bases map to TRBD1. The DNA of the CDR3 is TGTGCCAGCAGGCACAGGGGGTCTTATAATTCACCCCTCCACTTT. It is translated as CASRHRGSYNSPLHF. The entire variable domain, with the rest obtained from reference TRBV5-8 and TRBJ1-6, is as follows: EAGVTQSPTHLIKTRGQQATLRCSPISGHTSVYWYQQALGLGLQFLLWYDEGEERNRGNFPPRFSGRQFPNYSSELNVNALELEDSALYLCASRHRGSYNSPLHFGNGTRLTVT.